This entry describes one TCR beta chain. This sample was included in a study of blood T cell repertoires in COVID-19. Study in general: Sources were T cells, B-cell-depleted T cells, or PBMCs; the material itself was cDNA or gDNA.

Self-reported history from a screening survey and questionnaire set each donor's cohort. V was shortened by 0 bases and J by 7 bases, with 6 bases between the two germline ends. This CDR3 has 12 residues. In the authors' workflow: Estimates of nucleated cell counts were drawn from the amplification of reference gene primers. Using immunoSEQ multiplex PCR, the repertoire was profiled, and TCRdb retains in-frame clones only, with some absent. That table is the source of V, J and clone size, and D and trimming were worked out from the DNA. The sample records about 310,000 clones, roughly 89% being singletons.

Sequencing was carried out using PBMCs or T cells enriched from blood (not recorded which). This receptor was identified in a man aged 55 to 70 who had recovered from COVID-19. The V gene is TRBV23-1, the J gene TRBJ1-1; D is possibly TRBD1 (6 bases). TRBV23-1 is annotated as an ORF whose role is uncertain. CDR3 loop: CASSQSTGEAFF. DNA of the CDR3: TGCGCCAGCAGTCAATCGACAGGTGAAGCTTTCTTT.